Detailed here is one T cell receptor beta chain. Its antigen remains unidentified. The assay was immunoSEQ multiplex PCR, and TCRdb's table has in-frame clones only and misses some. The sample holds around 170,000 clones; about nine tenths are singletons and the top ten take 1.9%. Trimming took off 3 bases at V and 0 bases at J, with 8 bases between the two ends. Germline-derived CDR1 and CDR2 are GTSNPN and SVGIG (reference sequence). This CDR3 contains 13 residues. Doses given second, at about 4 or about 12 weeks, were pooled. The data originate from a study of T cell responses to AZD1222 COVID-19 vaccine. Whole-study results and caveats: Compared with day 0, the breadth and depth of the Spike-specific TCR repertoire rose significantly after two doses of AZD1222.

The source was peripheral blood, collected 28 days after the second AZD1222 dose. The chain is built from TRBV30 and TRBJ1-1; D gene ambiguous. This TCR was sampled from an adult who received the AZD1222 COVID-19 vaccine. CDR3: CAWSEGVNTEAFF. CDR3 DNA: TGTGCCTGGAGCGAAGGAGTGAACACTGAAGCTTTCTTT.